This entry concerns a single T cell receptor beta chain. Many counts were recorded for this clonotype. No antigen is known for it. Per-nucleotide qualities are absent, and no much larger clonotype sits a single base away. The sample belongs to a study of blood T cells in healthy people across ages (dated by TCRdb to between 2015 and 2016). The study in broad terms: In model experiments, template switching captured about one uniquely barcoded TCR beta cDNA molecule for every two T cells. To track age-related changes in TCR beta repertoire diversity, the study relied on deep sequencing normalized with unique cDNA molecular identifiers. Four age groups were formed from the donors: young (average approximately 15 years), middle-aged (roughly 38), aged (62) and long-lived (around 80). To avoid experimental bias, donors of different ages were distributed randomly across sequencing lanes. The study analyzed two additional independent replicas of 1 million unique cDNA reads from the same blood draw for two donors, one aged 18 to 30 and one aged 80 or older. What the study reported, not specific to this receptor: Conclusive comparison of naive and antigen-experienced compartments was prevented by the profiling of bulk unsorted PBMCs. Estimates of total diversity based on one million sequenced T cells were considered lower bounds and underestimates. Compared with the aged group, more naive CD4+ T cells, fewer expanded clones and increased TCR diversity were shown by the long-lived group, suggesting age selection. Because the CMV infection status of the donors was unknown, age-related changes in expanded clonotypes may potentially have been confounded. A strong correlation was found between observed TCR beta diversity and the percentage of naive T cells measured by flow cytometry. As age increased, observed TCR beta diversity per million T cells dropped in a roughly linear way, and a significant reduction was already evident by age around 41.

Library preparation used 5' RACE. For sequencing, an Illumina HiSeq 2500 was employed. A second about 7 to 11 cycle PCR used a sample-barcoded 5' primer and a J-beta primer mix. A unique molecular identifier was introduced onto each TCR beta cDNA molecule by a template-switch 5' adaptor carrying 12 random nucleotides. Each sample yielded at least 3 million CDR3-containing paired-end reads. All of the RNA was converted into first-strand cDNA using the Mint cDNA synthesis kit, with a TRBC-specific oligonucleotide serving as the primer. Following uracil-DNA glycosylase treatment, a first 18-cycle PCR with universal primers M1SS and BC2_uni_R was performed on all cDNA. The original methods were these. Normalization of each sample was performed by random selection of 1 million high-quality reads, each carrying a distinct molecular identifier. Instead of being binned into consensus sequences, reads with shared molecular identifiers were discarded. MiTCR, run with a Q25 quality threshold and the strictest error-elimination algorithm, handled CDR3 identification, clonotype clustering and error correction. Lower-bound total TCR beta diversity was estimated with a nonparametric unseen species model using Euler transformation. Using fastp at Q25 and MiXCR, TCRdb reprocessed the public reads and kept productive beta chains. Each entry is one CDR3 protein sequence, shown with its most common DNA and genes. TCRdb assigned the V and J calls; the authors' analysis was not used. This sample holds over 950,000 distinct CDR3 sequences; 45% to 60% were observed only once. Of the sample, about 20% is held by the ten largest clones.

From its cysteine to its phenylalanine, the CDR3 spans 14 amino acids. Left in the record is the CDR3 DNA by itself, 42 bases read in frame from the first base. Trimming takes 3 bases off V and 0 bases off J; junction bases not matched to a gene: 2. The 39 donors, aged about 6 to 95 years, were systemically healthy Caucasian individuals from Russia. About 9.8 milliliters of peripheral blood were drawn from each donor into EDTA-treated Vacutainer tubes. Ficoll-Paque density-gradient centrifugation was used to isolate PBMCs, with at least 7 million per sample. Total RNA, at least 6 micrograms per sample, was extracted from PBMCs with Trizol reagent. The percentages of naive CD45RAhigh/CD27high T cells were determined by flow cytometry on a PBMC aliquot from every donor.

The rearranged chain carries TRBV12-3 or TRBV12-4 and TRBJ2-7; TRBD1 matches 7 bases in the middle. The sequence derives from a woman in her sixties in good health. Sequenced: blood. The bases are TGTGCCAGCAGTTTCAGGGGGACCTCCTACGAGCAGTACTTC. Translated, this gives CASSFRGTSYEQYF.